Listed here are 13 T cell receptor beta chains from one sample, sequenced in a study of blood T cell repertoires in COVID-19. TCRdb's copy holds only in-frame clones and misses some; the assay was immunoSEQ multiplex PCR. The sample lists about 380,000 clones, around 85% occurring once. Sequenced: peripheral blood. These receptors originate from a woman younger than 35 with acute or convalescent COVID-19.

The gene calls are TRBV5-6 and TRBJ1-1; 10 nucleotides agree with TRBD1. The germline V gene has CDR1 SGHDT and CDR2 YYEEEE. The length of the CDR3 is 14 residues. Trimming took 0 bases from V and 6 from J; bases not matched to a gene: 2. DNA for the CDR3: TGTGCCAGCAGCTTGGGACAGGGGGCCGCTGAAGCTTTCTTT. It codes for CASSLGQGAAEAFF.

This chain links TRBV24-1 with TRBJ2-1; D is ambiguous. V was clipped by 3 bases and J by 8 bases, with 13 bases between them. There are 14 residues in the CDR3. Germline assignment: CDR1 KGHDR and CDR2 SFDVKD. The CDR3 region has the DNA TGTGCCACCAGTGATCCCTCTAACAGAGATGAGCAGTTCTTC. Translating gives CATSDPSNRDEQFF.

The chain employs TRBV4-1 and TRBJ2-2, with a possible D match to TRBD1 (7 bases). The CDR3 spans 16 residues. V was trimmed by 3 bases and J by 7 bases, leaving 18 bases between them. Germline V lookup: CDR1 MGHRA, CDR2 YSYEKL. The CDR3 reads CASSHPRRGQGGELFF. CDR3 bases: TGCGCCAGCAGCCACCCCCGGAGGGGGCAGGGCGGGGAGCTGTTTTTT.

The CDR3 reads CASSPTGTSGGELFF. The CDR3 DNA is TGTGCCAGCAGTCCGACCGGGACTAGCGGCGGGGAGCTGTTTTTT. V usage is TRBV27 and J usage is TRBJ2-2; 11 bases fit TRBD2. This CDR3 has 15 amino acids. CDR1 is MNHEY and CDR2 is SMNVEV in the germline V gene (reference sequence). The V segment lost 5 bases and the J segment 7 bases; nucleotides outside the gene matches: 6.

V is TRBV5-1 and J is TRBJ1-1; 7 bases match TRBD1. Germline trimming cut 8 bases from V and 1 base from J; bases unmatched to any gene: 8. The CDR3 has 14 residues. The germline gives CDR1 SGHRS, CDR2 YFSETQ. For the CDR3, the DNA is TGCGCCAGTGTTTCCGGGACAGCGAACACTGAAGCTTTCTTT. Translating it yields CASVSGTANTEAFF.

The chain combines TRBV27 with TRBJ2-7, with TRBD1 as a possible D gene (5 bases). The CDR3 consists of 16 residues. V dropped 1 base and J dropped 0 bases, with 13 bases sitting between them. CDR1 is MNHEY and CDR2 is SMNVEV in the germline V gene (reference sequence). CDR3 sequence reads: CASSLYSPRGSYEQYF. For the CDR3, the DNA is TGTGCCAGCAGTTTATATAGCCCTAGGGGCTCCTACGAGCAGTACTTC.

The chain combines TRBV10-3 with TRBJ2-1; 8 positions agree with TRBD1. Trimming cost V 4 bases and J 1 base; bases outside gene matches: 6. Per the germline V gene, CDR1 is ENHRY and CDR2 is SYGVKD. The CDR3 consists of 16 residues. CDR3 in amino acids: CAISGARGPSYNEQFF. In nucleotides, the CDR3 is TGTGCCATCAGTGGGGCCAGGGGGCCATCCTACAATGAGCAGTTCTTC.

CDR3 nucleotides: TGTGCCAGCAGCTACAGGGTTCTCAATGAGCAGTTCTTC. Protein: CASSYRVLNEQFF. The chain couples TRBV7-9 to TRBJ2-1; D is possibly TRBD1 (6 bases). Germline CDR1 reads SEHNR; CDR2 reads FQNEAQ (reference sequence). V was clipped by 4 bases and J by 6 bases, with 10 bases between them. The CDR3 is 13 residues long.

This clone was observed a handful of times. The V call is TRBV29-1, the J call TRBJ1-2; D is ambiguous. The CDR3 extends over 12 amino acids. The ends were cut back, 3 bases at V and 4 bases at J, with 9 bases in the middle. Germline V lookup: CDR1 SQVTM, CDR2 ANQGSEA. The chain's CDR3 is CSVDRVPYGYTF. Here the CDR3 DNA reads TGCAGCGTTGATCGGGTCCCCTATGGCTACACCTTC.

In nucleotides, the CDR3 is TGTGCCAGCAGCTTAGGGGCCTCAGGGGAGCAGTACTTC. Translated: CASSLGASGEQYF. The chain combines TRBV7-9 with TRBJ2-7; D may be TRBD1 (5 bases). Germline assignment: CDR1 SEHNR and CDR2 FQNEAQ (reference sequence). CDR3 length: 13 residues. Trimming left V 1 base short and J 7 bases short, with 11 bases between.

V and J are TRBV12-5 and TRBJ2-7, with D tentatively TRBD1 (6 bases). The CDR3 has 13 residues. V dropped 1 base and J dropped 7 bases, with 11 bases sitting between them. CDR1 and CDR2 (germline): LGHNT, FRNRAP. CDR3 region: CASGLEGGREQYF. DNA for the CDR3: TGTGCTAGTGGTTTGGAAGGGGGAAGGGAGCAGTACTTC.

The J gene is TRBJ1-6, the V gene TRBV11-2; 7 bases line up with TRBD1. Germline V CDR1 and CDR2: SGHAT, FQNNGV. This CDR3 has 17 residues. The V and J ends lost 3 bases and 0 bases, in that order; junction bases with no gene match: 5. CDR3 amino acids: CASSLGDRSSYNSPLHF. In DNA form, the CDR3 reads TGTGCCAGCAGCTTGGGGGACAGAAGCTCCTATAATTCACCCCTCCACTTT. Drawing the rest from reference TRBV11-2 and TRBJ1-6, the complete variable domain is EAGVAQSPRYKIIEKRQSVAFWCNPISGHATLYWYQQILGQGPKLLIQFQNNGVVDDSQLPKDRFSAERLKGVDSTLKIQPAKLEDSAVYLCASSLGDRSSYNSPLHFGNGTRLTVT.

A few counts support this clone. The DNA is left out, because the CDR3 cannot be placed on it with certainty; the CDR3 is given as TCRdb lists it. This chain uses TRBV21-1 with TRBJ1-3. TRBV21-1 is assigned pseudogene status. The CDR3 extends over 15 residues, inclusive of both ends. CDR3 region: CASSKGFGEGNTIYF.